This TCR beta chain was sequenced for a study of blood T cell repertoires in COVID-19. Study summary: Donors in the United States, Italy and Spain gave samples during acute or convalescent COVID-19.

Original data processing: Reference gene primer amplification yielded estimated nucleated cell counts. Some clones are missing from TCRdb's copy, which holds only in-frame ones; the method was immunoSEQ multiplex PCR. Clone size and the V and J calls come from that table; the DNA yielded D and trimming. Here the sample spans 65,000 to 90,000 clones, over 65% being singletons. Germline values: CDR1 LGHDT, CDR2 YNNKEL (reference sequence). This CDR3 contains 13 residues. The ends lost 5 bases at V and 4 bases at J; junction bases unmatched: 3. The sequencing sample was made of peripheral blood. The V call is TRBV3-1 (or the pseudogene TRBV3-2), the J call TRBJ2-7; 9 bases align to TRBD1. The origin of this receptor is a woman aged 55-69 years with acute or convalescent COVID-19. For the CDR3, the DNA is TGTGCCAGCAGCTACAGGGGGCGGTACGAGCAGTACTTC. This translates into CASSYRGRYEQYF.